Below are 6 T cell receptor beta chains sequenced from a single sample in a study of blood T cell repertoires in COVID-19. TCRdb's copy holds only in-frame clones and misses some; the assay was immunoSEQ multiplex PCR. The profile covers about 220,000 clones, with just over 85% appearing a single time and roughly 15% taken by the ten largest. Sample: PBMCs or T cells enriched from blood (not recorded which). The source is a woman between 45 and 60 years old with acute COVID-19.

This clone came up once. DNA for the CDR3: TGTGCCAGCAGTACAGGGGGGGGCGAAGCTTTCTTT. It specifies CASSTGGGEAFF. The V call is TRBV28, the J call TRBJ1-1, with TRBD1 matching over 8 bases. CDR3 length: 12 amino acids. Germline V gives CDR1 MDHEN, CDR2 SYDVKM. V lost 5 bases, J lost 8 bases, and 4 bases stayed unmatched.

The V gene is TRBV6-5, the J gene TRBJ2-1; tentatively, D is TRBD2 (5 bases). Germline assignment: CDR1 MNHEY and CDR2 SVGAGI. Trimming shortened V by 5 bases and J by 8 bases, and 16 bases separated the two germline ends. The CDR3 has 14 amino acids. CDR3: CASSQLVGSDEQFF. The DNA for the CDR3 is TGTGCCAGCAGTCAACTAGTCGGAAGCGATGAGCAGTTCTTC.

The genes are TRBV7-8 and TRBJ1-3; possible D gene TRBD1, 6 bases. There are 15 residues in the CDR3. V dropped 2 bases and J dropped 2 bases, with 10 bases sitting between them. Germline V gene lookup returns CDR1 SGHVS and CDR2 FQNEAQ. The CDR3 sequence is CASSLSWGPGNTIYF. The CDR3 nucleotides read TGTGCCAGCAGCTTATCTTGGGGGCCTGGAAACACCATATATTTT.

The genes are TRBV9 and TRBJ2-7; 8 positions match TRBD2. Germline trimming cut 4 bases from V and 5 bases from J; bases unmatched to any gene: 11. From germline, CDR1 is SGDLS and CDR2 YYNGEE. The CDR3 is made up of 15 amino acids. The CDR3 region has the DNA TGTGCCAGCAGCCCCCCCGGAGCGGGAGCCCACGAGCAGTACTTC. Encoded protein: CASSPPGAGAHEQYF.

Written as DNA, the CDR3 is TGTGCCAGCAGCTCTAGACGGGGTACCGCAGATACGCAGTATTTT. Protein: CASSSRRGTADTQYF. The chain carries TRBV7-2 and TRBJ2-3; TRBD2 is a possible D gene (5 bases). CDR3 length equals 15 residues. Germline V lookup: CDR1 SGHTA, CDR2 FQGNSA. Trimming cost V 4 bases and J 4 bases, with 15 bases left between them.

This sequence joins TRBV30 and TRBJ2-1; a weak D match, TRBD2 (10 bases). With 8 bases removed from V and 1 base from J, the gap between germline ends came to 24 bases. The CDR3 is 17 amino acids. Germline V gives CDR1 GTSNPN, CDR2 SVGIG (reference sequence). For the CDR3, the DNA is TGTGCCATTGGGACAGGGAAAGCGGGAGGGTCCTACAATGAGCAGTTCTTC. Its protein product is CAIGTGKAGGSYNEQFF. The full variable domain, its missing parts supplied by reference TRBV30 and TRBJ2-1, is SQTIHQWPATLVQPVGSPLSLECTVEGTSNPNLYWYRQAAGRGLQLLFYSVGIGQISSEVPQNLSASRPQDRQFILSSKKLLLSDSGFYLCAIGTGKAGGSYNEQFFGPGTRLTVL.